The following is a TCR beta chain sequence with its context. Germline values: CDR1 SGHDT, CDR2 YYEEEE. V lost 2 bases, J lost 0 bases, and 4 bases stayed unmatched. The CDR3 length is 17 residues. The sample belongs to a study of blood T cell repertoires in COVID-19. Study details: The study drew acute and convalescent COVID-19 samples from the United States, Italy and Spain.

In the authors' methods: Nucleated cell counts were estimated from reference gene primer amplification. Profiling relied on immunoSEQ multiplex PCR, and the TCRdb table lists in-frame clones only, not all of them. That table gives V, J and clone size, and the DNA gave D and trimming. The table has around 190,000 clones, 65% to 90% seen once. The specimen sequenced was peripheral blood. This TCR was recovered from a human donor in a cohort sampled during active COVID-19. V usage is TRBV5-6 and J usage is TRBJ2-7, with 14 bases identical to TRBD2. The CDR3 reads CASSFGLAGGLSYEQYF. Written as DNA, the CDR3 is TGTGCCAGCAGCTTCGGACTAGCGGGGGGACTCTCCTACGAGCAGTACTTC.